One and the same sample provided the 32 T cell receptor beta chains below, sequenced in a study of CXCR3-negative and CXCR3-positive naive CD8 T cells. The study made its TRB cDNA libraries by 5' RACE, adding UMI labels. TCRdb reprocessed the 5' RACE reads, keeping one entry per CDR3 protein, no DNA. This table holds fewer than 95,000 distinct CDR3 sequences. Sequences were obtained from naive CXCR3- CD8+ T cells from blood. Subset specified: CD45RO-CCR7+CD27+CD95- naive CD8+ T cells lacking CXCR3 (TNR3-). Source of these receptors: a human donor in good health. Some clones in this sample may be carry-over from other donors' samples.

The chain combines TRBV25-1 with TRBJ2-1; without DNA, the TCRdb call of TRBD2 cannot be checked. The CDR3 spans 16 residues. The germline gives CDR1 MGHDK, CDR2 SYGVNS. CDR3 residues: CASSAPRGREYNEQFF.

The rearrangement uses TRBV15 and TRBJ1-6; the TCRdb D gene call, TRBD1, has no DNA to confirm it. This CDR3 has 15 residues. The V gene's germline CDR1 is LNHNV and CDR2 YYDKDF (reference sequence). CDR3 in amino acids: CATSDRDRANSPLHF.

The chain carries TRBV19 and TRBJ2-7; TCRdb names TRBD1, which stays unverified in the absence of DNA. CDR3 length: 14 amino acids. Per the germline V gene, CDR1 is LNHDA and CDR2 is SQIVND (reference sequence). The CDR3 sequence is CASSSTGATYEQYF. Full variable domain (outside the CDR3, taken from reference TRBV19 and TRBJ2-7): DGGITQSPKYLFRKEGQNVTLSCEQNLNHDAMYWYRQDPGQGLRLIYYSQIVNDFQKGDIAEGYSVSREKKESFPLTVTSAQKNPTAFYLCASSSTGATYEQYFGPGTRLTVT.

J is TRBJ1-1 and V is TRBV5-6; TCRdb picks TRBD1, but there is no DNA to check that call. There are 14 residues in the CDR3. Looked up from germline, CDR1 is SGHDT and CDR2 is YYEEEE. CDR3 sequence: CASSPGDSSVEAFF.

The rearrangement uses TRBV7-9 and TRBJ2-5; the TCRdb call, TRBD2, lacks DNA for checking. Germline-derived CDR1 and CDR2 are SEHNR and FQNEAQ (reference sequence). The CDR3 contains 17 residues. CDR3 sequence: CASSLFAGLAGLETQYF.

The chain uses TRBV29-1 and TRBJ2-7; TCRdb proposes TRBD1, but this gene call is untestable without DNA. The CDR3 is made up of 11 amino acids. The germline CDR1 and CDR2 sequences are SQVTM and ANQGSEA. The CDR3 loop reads CSVVQGYEQYF.

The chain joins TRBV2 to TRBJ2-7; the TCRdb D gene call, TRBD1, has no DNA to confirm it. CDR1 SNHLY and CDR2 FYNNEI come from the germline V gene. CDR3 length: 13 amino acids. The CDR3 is CASCAGGSYEQYF.

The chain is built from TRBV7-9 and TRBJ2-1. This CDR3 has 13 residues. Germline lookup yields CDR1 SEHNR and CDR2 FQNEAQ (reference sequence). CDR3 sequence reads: CASSFTLTDEQFF.

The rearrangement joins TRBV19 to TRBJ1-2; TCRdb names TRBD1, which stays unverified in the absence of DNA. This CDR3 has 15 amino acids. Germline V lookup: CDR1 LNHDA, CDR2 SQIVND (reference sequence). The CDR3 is CASTSQPGALNGYTF.

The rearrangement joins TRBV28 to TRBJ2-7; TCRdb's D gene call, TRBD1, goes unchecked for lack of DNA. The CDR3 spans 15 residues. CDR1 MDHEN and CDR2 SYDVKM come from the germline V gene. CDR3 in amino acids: CASSQGGTGVYEQYF.

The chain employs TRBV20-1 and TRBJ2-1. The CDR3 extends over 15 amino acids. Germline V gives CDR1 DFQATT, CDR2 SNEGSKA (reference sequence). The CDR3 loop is CSAKEQLYSYNEQFF.

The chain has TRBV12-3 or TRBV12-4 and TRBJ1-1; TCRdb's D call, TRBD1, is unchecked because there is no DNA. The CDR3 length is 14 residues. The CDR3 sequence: CASSFPLGSTEAFF.

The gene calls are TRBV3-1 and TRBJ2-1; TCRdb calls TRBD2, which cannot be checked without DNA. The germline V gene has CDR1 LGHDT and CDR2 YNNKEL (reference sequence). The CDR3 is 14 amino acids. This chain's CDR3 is CASSHWTRGNEQFF.

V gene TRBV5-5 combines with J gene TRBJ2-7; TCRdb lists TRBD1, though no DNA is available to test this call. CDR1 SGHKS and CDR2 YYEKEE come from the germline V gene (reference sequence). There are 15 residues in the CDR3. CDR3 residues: CASTPFMGTDYEQYF.

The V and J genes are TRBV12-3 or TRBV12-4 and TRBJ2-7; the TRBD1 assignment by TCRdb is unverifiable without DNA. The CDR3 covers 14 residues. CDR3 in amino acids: CASTLGGRDYEQYF.

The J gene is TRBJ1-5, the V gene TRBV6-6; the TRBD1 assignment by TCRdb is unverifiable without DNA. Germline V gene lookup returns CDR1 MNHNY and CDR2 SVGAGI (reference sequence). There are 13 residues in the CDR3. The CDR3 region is CASSPGINQPQHF.

The CDR3 loop is CAWSLRGFTYEQYF. The genes are TRBV30 and TRBJ2-7; TCRdb's D call of TRBD1 is untestable without DNA. The CDR3 runs to 14 residues. Germline CDR1 is GTSNPN and CDR2 is SVGIG (reference sequence). The full variable domain, with the rest looked up from reference TRBV30 and TRBJ2-7, is SQTIHQWPATLVQPVGSPLSLECTVEGTSNPNLYWYRQAAGRGLQLLFYSVGIGQISSEVPQNLSASRPQDRQFILSSKKLLLSDSGFYLCAWSLRGFTYEQYFGPGTRLTVT.

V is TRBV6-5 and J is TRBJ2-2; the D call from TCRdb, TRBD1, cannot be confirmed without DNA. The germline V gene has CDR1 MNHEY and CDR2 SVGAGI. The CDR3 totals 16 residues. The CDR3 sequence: CASSPSGGATTGELFF.

The CDR3 spells CSVEFLAGGPREQFF. This sequence joins TRBV29-1 and TRBJ2-1; the D gene TCRdb calls, TRBD2, cannot be checked with no DNA. This CDR3 contains 15 residues. Germline V gene lookup returns CDR1 SQVTM and CDR2 ANQGSEA.

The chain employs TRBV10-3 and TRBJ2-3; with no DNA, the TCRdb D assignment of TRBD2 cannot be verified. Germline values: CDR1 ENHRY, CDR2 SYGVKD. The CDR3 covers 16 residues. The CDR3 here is CAISDRLAELTDTQYF.

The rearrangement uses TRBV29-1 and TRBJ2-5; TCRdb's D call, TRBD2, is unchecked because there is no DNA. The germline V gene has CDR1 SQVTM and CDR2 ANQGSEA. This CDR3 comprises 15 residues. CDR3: CSVEWGRAYQETQYF.

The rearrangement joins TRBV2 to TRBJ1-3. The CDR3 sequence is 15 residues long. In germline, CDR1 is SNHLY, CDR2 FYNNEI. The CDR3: CASRGVGIPGNTIYF.

The CDR3 sequence is CASSYIEGNTEAFF. This chain uses TRBV6-6 with TRBJ1-1. The CDR3 consists of 14 residues. Germline CDR1 is MNHNY and CDR2 is SVGAGI (reference sequence).

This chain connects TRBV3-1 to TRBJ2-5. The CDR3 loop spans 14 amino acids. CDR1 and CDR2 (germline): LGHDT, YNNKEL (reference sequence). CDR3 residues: CASSQEDGFYEQYF.

The chain's CDR3 is CASSLPGTSSYEQYF. The gene calls are TRBV7-2 and TRBJ2-7; TCRdb's assignment of TRBD1 cannot be checked, as there is no DNA. The CDR3 contains 15 residues. CDR1 and CDR2 (germline): SGHTA, FQGNSA.

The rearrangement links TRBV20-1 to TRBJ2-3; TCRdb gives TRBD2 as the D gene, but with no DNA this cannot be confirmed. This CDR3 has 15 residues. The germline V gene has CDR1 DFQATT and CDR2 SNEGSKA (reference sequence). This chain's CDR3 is CSARTSGPTQDTQYF.

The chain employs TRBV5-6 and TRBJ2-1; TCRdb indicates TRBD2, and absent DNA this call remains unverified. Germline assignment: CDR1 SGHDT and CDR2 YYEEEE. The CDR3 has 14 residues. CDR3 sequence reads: CASSLGGGFDEQFF.

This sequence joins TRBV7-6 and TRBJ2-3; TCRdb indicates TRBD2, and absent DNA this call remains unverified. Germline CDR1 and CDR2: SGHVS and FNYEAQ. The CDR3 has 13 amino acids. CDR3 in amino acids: CASSLGGPGTQYF.

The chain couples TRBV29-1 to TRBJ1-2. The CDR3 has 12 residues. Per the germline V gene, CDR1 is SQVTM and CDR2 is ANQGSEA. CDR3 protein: CSLRTSNYGYTF.

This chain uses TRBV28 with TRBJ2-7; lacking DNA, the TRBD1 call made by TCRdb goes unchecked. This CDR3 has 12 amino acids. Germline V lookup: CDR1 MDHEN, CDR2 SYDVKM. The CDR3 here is CATGDGTYEQYF.

The CDR3 loop reads CASKAPSGYDNEQFF. This rearrangement joins TRBV19 to TRBJ2-1; absent DNA, TCRdb's TRBD2 call cannot be checked. CDR1 is LNHDA and CDR2 is SQIVND in the germline V gene (reference sequence). CDR3 size: 15 residues.

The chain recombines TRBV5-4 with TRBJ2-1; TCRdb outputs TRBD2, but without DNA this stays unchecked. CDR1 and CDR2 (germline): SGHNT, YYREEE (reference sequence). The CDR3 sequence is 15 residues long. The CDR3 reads CASSSTLAGENEQFF.